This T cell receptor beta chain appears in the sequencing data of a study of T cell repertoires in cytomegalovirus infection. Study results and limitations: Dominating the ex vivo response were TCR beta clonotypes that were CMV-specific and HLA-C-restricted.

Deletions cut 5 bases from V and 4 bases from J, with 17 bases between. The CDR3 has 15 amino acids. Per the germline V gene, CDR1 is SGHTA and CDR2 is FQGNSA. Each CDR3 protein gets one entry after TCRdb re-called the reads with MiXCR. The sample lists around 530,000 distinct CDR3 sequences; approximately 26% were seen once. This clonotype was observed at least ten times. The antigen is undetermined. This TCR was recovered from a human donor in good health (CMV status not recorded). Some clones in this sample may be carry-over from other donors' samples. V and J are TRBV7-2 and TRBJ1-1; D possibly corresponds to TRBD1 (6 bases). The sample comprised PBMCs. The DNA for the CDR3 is TGTGCCAGCAGCGGAGGAGGGGGAGGGGGCACTGAAGCTTTCTTT. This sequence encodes CASSGGGGGGTEAFF.